One and the same sample provided the 31 T cell receptor beta chains below, sequenced in a study of T cell changes during pregnancy in multiple sclerosis. Method: immunoSEQ multiplex PCR; TCRdb's copy keeps in-frame clones and lacks some. Of tens of thousands of clones in the sample, 89% are singletons; the top ten hold approximately 6.8%. The sample was CD8+ T cells from peripheral blood mononuclear cells, taken after pregnancy. Receptor source: a female donor with multiple sclerosis, enrolled in a pregnancy study.

CDR3 loop: CASSQVSGYNEQFF. The CDR3 DNA reads TGCGCCAGCAGCCAAGTTAGCGGGTACAATGAGCAGTTCTTC. The chain is built from TRBV4-1 and TRBJ2-1, with 7 positions matching TRBD2. This CDR3 has 14 residues. CDR1 and CDR2 (germline): MGHRA, YSYEKL. The trim removed 1 base at V and 4 bases at J, leaving 1 base unmatched.

This rearrangement joins TRBV21-1 to TRBJ2-5; the table's D call, TRBD1, was not checked against the DNA. TRBV21-1 is termed a pseudogene. The length of the CDR3 is 16 residues. The CDR3 loop is CASSKPQGKRQETQYF. In nucleotides, the CDR3 is TGTGCCAGCAGCAAACCACAGGGTAAAAGGCAAGAGACCCAGTACTTC.

This clone was seen a single time. This chain joins TRBV4-3 and TRBJ2-2; 8 bases fit TRBD2. Germline CDR1 is LGHNA and CDR2 is YSLEER. The CDR3 length is 17 residues. V lost 1 base and J lost 9; bases outside the gene matches: 13. The CDR3 DNA sequence: TGCGCCAGCAGCCAAGCTCGGTTTCAGCGGGGGTCCCGGGAGCTGTTTTTT. It encodes CASSQARFQRGSRELFF.

This chain joins TRBV5-1 and TRBJ1-2; 11 bases fit TRBD1. The germline V gene encodes CDR1 SGHRS and CDR2 YFSETQ. This CDR3 comprises 16 residues. Trimming cost V 3 bases and J 6 bases; bases outside gene matches: 10. The CDR3 bases are TGCGCCAGCAGCTCGACCGGGACAGGGGGTCGAGATGGCTACACCTTC. As protein: CASSSTGTGGRDGYTF.

The chain couples TRBV11-2 to TRBJ1-1, with no clear D. The V gene lost 3 bases and the J gene lost 1 base, with 15 bases spanning the gap. Germline values: CDR1 SGHAT, CDR2 FQNNGV. This CDR3 has 16 amino acids. CDR3 residues: CASSFPPDTSNTEAFF. The DNA of the CDR3 is TGTGCCAGCAGCTTTCCACCCGACACCTCGAACACTGAAGCTTTCTTT.

This chain joins TRBV29-1 and TRBJ2-7, with D possibly TRBD1 on 5 matching bases. The germline gives CDR1 SQVTM, CDR2 ANQGSEA. V dropped 7 bases and J dropped 6 bases, with 19 bases sitting between them. The CDR3 loop spans 13 amino acids. The CDR3 protein is CSANQAIQGEQYF. For the CDR3, the DNA is TGCAGCGCGAACCAGGCGATTCAGGGCGAGCAGTACTTC.

V is TRBV28 and J is TRBJ2-5, with TRBD2 matching over 7 bases. The J segment lost 1 base and the V segment lost 5 bases, leaving 7 bases of the junction unmatched. The germline gives CDR1 MDHEN, CDR2 SYDVKM. This CDR3 is built from 15 residues. CDR3 coding DNA: TGTGCCAGCAGTACCCGCCTAGCGGTCCAAGAGACCCAGTACTTC. Its translation: CASSTRLAVQETQYF.

The CDR3 sequence is CASSSTGKEQFF. In DNA, the CDR3 is TGTGCCAGCAGCTCAACCGGGAAGGAGCAGTTCTTC. This chain uses TRBV11-2 with TRBJ2-1, with D perhaps matching TRBD2 (5 bases). Germline values: CDR1 SGHAT, CDR2 FQNNGV. CDR3 length: 12 residues. The ends were cut back, 4 bases at V and 10 bases at J, with 11 bases in the middle.

The chain recombines TRBV7-9 with TRBJ2-5; 7 positions agree with TRBD1. Germline CDR1 SEHNR, CDR2 FQNEAQ (reference sequence). This CDR3 region has 15 residues. Trimming removed 5 bases from V and 0 bases from J; junction bases left unmatched: 6. In DNA form, the CDR3 reads TGTGCCAGCAGCGCCCGACAGGGCTACCAAGAGACCCAGTACTTC. As protein: CASSARQGYQETQYF. Complete variable domain (other parts from reference TRBV7-9 and TRBJ2-5): DTGVSQNPRHKITKRGQNVTFRCDPISEHNRLYWYRQTLGQGPEFLTYFQNEAQLEKSRLLSDRFSAERPKGSFSTLEIQRTEQGDSAMYLCASSARQGYQETQYFGPGTRLLVL.

This chain uses TRBV7-8 with TRBJ2-2; 11 nucleotides align to TRBD2. This CDR3 is 13 amino acids long. Unmatched junction bases numbered 7, after V lost 11 bases and J lost 8 bases. CDR1 and CDR2 from the germline V gene are SGHVS and FQNEAQ. Here the CDR3 reads CALAGGPGGELFF. CDR3 coding DNA: TGTGCCTTAGCGGGAGGGCCAGGAGGGGAGCTGTTTTTT. The full variable domain, completed using reference TRBV7-8 and TRBJ2-2, is GAGVSQSPRYKVAKRGQDVALRCDPISGHVSLFWYQQALGQGPEFLTYFQNEAQLDKSGLPSDRFFAERPEGSVSTLKIQRTQQEDSAVYLCALAGGPGGELFFGEGSRLTVL.

This clone appeared once. The chain combines TRBV29-1 with TRBJ1-1, with a possible D match to TRBD1 (5 bases). The V end was cut by 7 bases, the J end by 1 base, with 13 bases between. This CDR3 contains 13 residues. Germline V CDR1 and CDR2: SQVTM, ANQGSEA. The CDR3 DNA follows: TGCAGCGCCCTGGCCGGGGGGAACACTGAAGCTTTCTTT. Translating it yields CSALAGGNTEAFF.

This clone was found a few times. The V and J genes are TRBV4-2 and TRBJ2-1, with D perhaps TRBD1 (5 bases). The germline V and J ends were trimmed by 1 base and 0 bases, with 16 bases remaining between them. CDR3 length equals 18 residues. Looked up from germline, CDR1 is LGHNA and CDR2 is YNFKEQ. The CDR3 DNA is TGTGCCAGCAGCCAAGGAAGCCTCGACAGTAGCTCCTACAATGAGCAGTTCTTC. Its protein is CASSQGSLDSSSYNEQFF.

The chain employs TRBV7-2 and TRBJ2-1; 9 bases are a match to TRBD1. The CDR3 consists of 14 residues. V lost 4 bases and J lost 8; bases outside the gene matches: 6. The V gene's germline CDR1 is SGHTA and CDR2 FQGNSA. The CDR3 DNA sequence: TGTGCCAGCAGCTCAGGGACAGGGCGGGATGAGCAGTTCTTC. Protein: CASSSGTGRDEQFF.

The V and J genes are TRBV27 and TRBJ2-1, with TRBD2 matching 12 bases. The CDR3 contains 17 residues. V gave up 4 bases and J gave up 1 base; unmatched junction bases: 5. Germline CDR1 is MNHEY and CDR2 is SMNVEV (reference sequence). The chain's CDR3 is CASSSPTSGSSYNEQFF. The CDR3 DNA is TGTGCCAGCAGTTCCCCGACTAGCGGGAGTTCCTACAATGAGCAGTTCTTC.

This chain connects TRBV7-3 to TRBJ2-1; 10 bases line up with TRBD2. CDR1 is SGHTA, CDR2 FQGTGA, per germline. This CDR3 contains 16 residues. With V trimmed by 5 bases and J by 2 bases, 6 bases remained unmatched. CDR3: CASSLLAGKTYNEQFF. CDR3 nucleotides: TGTGCCAGCAGCCTACTAGCGGGAAAAACCTACAATGAGCAGTTCTTC.

The rearrangement links TRBV19 to TRBJ2-7, with D possibly being TRBD1 (6 bases). From germline, CDR1 is LNHDA and CDR2 SQIVND (reference sequence). V shed 0 bases and J shed 3 bases, with 12 bases lying between them. The CDR3 has 15 amino acids. The chain's CDR3 is CASSIDFGTIYEQYF. The CDR3 coding sequence is TGTGCCAGTAGTATAGACTTCGGGACAATCTACGAGCAGTACTTC.

This sequence joins TRBV4-2 and TRBJ2-2; TRBD2 agrees at 14 bases. The junction had 3 bases not matched to a gene; V was cut back by 5 bases and J by 4 bases. This CDR3 is built from 16 residues. CDR1 LGHNA and CDR2 YNFKEQ come from the germline V gene. The CDR3 DNA is TGTGCCAGCAGCTATGGACTAGCGGGGGGCACCGGGGAGCTGTTTTTT. This sequence encodes CASSYGLAGGTGELFF.

The chain is built from TRBV6-1 and TRBJ2-1, with 7 positions matching TRBD2. CDR3 length: 15 amino acids. Losses at the gene ends were 6 bases for V and 8 bases for J; bases not matched to a gene: 13. The germline CDR1 and CDR2 sequences are MNHNS and SASEGT. This chain's CDR3 is CASSISGLPFDEQFF. Written as DNA, the CDR3 is TGTGCCAGCAGCATCTCGGGACTACCCTTCGATGAGCAGTTCTTC.

This clone showed up just once. The same CDR3 also results from other DNA sequences found in this sample. The gene calls are TRBV2 and TRBJ2-3; TRBD2 agrees at 8 bases. The germline CDR1 and CDR2 sequences are SNHLY and FYNNEI. Trimming at V came to 2 bases and at J to 0 bases, leaving 1 base not matched to a gene. This CDR3 has 15 amino acids. The CDR3, as DNA: TGTGCCAGCAGTGAAAGACTAGCGAGCACAGATACGCAGTATTTT. Translated: CASSERLASTDTQYF.

The chain employs TRBV7-8 and TRBJ2-5, with TRBD2 identical over 10 bases. Germline CDR1 reads SGHVS; CDR2 reads FQNEAQ. The CDR3 totals 17 residues. V lost 0 bases to trimming and J lost 1 base; unmatched junction nucleotides: 5. The CDR3, as DNA: TGTGCCAGCAGCTTAGCCCCTAGCGGGGGACCCCAAGAGACCCAGTACTTC. Amino acids: CASSLAPSGGPQETQYF.

The chain is built from TRBV4-3 and TRBJ2-4; possibly TRBD2 for D (7 bases). The germline CDR1 and CDR2 sequences are LGHNA and YSLEER. The germline V and J ends were trimmed by 3 bases and 7 bases, with 10 bases remaining between them. The CDR3 runs 13 residues. CDR3 sequence (DNA): TGCGCCAGCAGCCATCGGGGGGCCAACATTCAGTACTTC. Translating it yields CASSHRGANIQYF.

The V gene is TRBV6-6, the J gene TRBJ2-5, with D uncertain. The CDR3 is made up of 14 amino acids. The germline V and J ends were trimmed by 1 base and 5 bases, with 11 bases remaining between them. Germline V gene sequence: CDR1 MNHNY, CDR2 SVGAGI (reference sequence). The DNA for the CDR3 is TGTGCCAGCAGTTACTTCCCAGTTGTTGAGACCCAGTACTTC. This codes for CASSYFPVVETQYF.

This sequence joins TRBV11-2 and TRBJ2-7; 12 bases line up with TRBD2. Germline loops: CDR1 SGHAT, CDR2 FQNNGV. After removal of 5 bases from V and 3 bases from J, the junction contained 2 bases not matched to a gene. This CDR3 has 14 amino acids. Here the CDR3 DNA reads TGTGCCAGCAGCCTAGCGGGAGGGAGCTACGAGCAGTACTTC. It specifies CASSLAGGSYEQYF.

The V gene is TRBV13, the J gene TRBJ2-5, with 7 nucleotides matching TRBD1. CDR1 is PRHDT and CDR2 is FYEKMQ in the germline V gene (reference sequence). This CDR3 region has 14 residues. V lost 1 base and J lost 6; bases outside the gene matches: 5. CDR3 amino acids: CASSLATGLQTQYF. CDR3 DNA: TGTGCCAGCAGCTTAGCGACAGGGTTGCAGACCCAGTACTTC.

This rearrangement joins TRBV5-6 to TRBJ1-2; D is perhaps TRBD1 (6 bases). The V end lost 2 bases, the J end lost 8 bases, and 13 bases lay between the germline ends. This CDR3 region has 13 residues. CDR1 is SGHDT, CDR2 YYEEEE, per germline. CDR3 sequence: CASSLDRLEGYTF. The CDR3 coding sequence is TGTGCCAGCAGCTTAGACAGGCTCGAGGGCTACACCTTC.

The rearrangement joins TRBV7-9 to TRBJ2-2; 11 bases align to TRBD1. J gave up 5 bases and V 4 bases, and 15 bases lay outside the gene matches. Germline CDR1 SEHNR, CDR2 FQNEAQ (reference sequence). The CDR3 has 19 residues. The CDR3 DNA reads as TGTGCCAGCAGCTCCCACCCGGACAGGGGGCTCGGAAGTACCGGGGAGCTGTTTTTT. Translating gives CASSSHPDRGLGSTGELFF.

V is TRBV7-9 and J is TRBJ2-5, with D unclear. This CDR3 region has 18 residues. Per the germline V gene, CDR1 is SEHNR and CDR2 is FQNEAQ (reference sequence). Trimming took 5 bases from V and 7 from J, leaving 29 bases between them. The CDR3 is CASSASLSSEAPRGTQYF. The CDR3 bases are TGTGCCAGCAGCGCTTCCTTGTCCTCGGAAGCCCCTCGCGGGACCCAGTACTTC. The full variable domain, its missing parts supplied by reference TRBV7-9 and TRBJ2-5, is DTGVSQNPRHKITKRGQNVTFRCDPISEHNRLYWYRQTLGQGPEFLTYFQNEAQLEKSRLLSDRFSAERPKGSFSTLEIQRTEQGDSAMYLCASSASLSSEAPRGTQYFGPGTRLLVL.

For this clone: The same CDR3 arises from other DNA sequences in this sample as well. The V gene is TRBV27, the J gene TRBJ1-2, with D possibly being TRBD1 (5 bases). Germline lookup yields CDR1 MNHEY and CDR2 SMNVEV (reference sequence). This CDR3 spans 13 amino acids. V lost 2 bases and J lost 2, with 6 bases in between. CDR3 bases: TGTGCCAGCAGTTTACAGGGAAACTATGGCTACACCTTC. Translating gives CASSLQGNYGYTF.

This chain uses TRBV2 with TRBJ2-7; the match to TRBD1 covers 12 bases. Germline values: CDR1 SNHLY, CDR2 FYNNEI. Trimming took 6 bases from V and 1 from J; bases not matched to a gene: 4. CDR3 length: 15 amino acids. DNA for the CDR3: TGTGCCAGCAGGGAGGGACAGGGGGCGTCCTACGAGCAGTACTTC. Translating gives CASREGQGASYEQYF.

V gene TRBV18 combines with J gene TRBJ2-2, with D possibly TRBD1 on 6 matching bases. The germline V gene has CDR1 KGHSH and CDR2 LQKENI. The CDR3 totals 15 residues. Trimming shortened V by 3 bases and J by 0 bases, and 8 bases separated the two germline ends. DNA of the CDR3: TGTGCCAGCTCACCGGACAGCTCGAACACCGGGGAGCTGTTTTTT. It is translated as CASSPDSSNTGELFF.

The chain recombines TRBV29-1 with TRBJ2-2; no definite D call. With 6 bases removed from V and 5 bases from J, the gap between germline ends came to 7 bases. The CDR3 extends over 11 amino acids. Germline V gives CDR1 SQVTM, CDR2 ANQGSEA. This CDR3 is CSVTGTGELFF. The CDR3 nucleotides are TGCAGCGTAACCGGGACCGGGGAGCTGTTTTTT.